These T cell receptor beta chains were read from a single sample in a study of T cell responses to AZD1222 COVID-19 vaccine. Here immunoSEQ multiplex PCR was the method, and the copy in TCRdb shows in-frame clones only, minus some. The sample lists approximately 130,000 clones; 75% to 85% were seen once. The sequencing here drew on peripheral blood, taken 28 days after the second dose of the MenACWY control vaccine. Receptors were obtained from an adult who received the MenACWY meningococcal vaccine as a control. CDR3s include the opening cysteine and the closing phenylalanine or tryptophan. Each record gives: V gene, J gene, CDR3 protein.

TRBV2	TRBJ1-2	CASSFTGTGGYTF
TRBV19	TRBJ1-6	CASSDRVNSPLHF
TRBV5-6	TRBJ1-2	CASSLARAIYGYTF
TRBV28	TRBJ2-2	CASSSRKSNTGELFF
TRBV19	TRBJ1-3	CASSPTVLYGNTIYF
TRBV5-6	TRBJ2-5	CASSLSLAGEETQYF
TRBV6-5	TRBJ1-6	CASRGRSSYNSPLHF
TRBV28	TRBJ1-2	CAGQLEVGYGYTF
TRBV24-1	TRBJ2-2	CATSDPRLGAGELFF
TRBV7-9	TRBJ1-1	CASSYRVGTEAFF
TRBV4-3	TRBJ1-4	CASSPFATSSEKLFF
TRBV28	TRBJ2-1	CASNRAGAINEQFF